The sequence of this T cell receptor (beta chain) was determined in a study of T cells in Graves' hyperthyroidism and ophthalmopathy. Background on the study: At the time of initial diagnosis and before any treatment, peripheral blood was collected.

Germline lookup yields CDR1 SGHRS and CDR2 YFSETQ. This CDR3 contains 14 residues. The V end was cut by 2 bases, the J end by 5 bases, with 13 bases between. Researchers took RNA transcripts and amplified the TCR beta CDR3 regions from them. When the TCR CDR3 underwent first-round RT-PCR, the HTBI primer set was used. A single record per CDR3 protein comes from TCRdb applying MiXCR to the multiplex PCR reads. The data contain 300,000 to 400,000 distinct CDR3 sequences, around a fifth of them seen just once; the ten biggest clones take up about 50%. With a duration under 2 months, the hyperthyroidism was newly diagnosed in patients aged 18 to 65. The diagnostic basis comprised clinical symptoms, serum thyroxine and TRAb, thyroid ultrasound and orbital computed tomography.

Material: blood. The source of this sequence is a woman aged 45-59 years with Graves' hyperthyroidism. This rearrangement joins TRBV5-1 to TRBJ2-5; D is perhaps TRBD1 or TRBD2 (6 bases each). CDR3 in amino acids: CASSFGGREETQYF. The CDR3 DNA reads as TGCGCCAGCAGCTTCGGGGGCAGAGAGGAGACCCAGTACTTC.